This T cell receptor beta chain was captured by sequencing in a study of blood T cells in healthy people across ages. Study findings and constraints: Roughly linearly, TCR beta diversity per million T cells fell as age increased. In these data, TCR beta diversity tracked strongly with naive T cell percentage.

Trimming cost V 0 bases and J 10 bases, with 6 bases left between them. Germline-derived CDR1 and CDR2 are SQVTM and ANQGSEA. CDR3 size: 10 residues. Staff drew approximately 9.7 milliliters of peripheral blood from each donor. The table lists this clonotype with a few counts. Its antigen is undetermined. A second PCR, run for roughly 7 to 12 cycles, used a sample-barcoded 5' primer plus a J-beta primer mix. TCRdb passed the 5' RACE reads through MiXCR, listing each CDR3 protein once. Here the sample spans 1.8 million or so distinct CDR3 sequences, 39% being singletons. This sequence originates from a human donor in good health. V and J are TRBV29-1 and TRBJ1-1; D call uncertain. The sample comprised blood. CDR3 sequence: CSVEEGAAFF. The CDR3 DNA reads TGCAGCGTTGAAGAGGGAGCAGCTTTCTTT.